A single sample gave rise to the 21 T cell receptor beta chains below, sequenced in a study of human thymus T cells. Some clones are missing from TCRdb's copy, which holds only in-frame ones; the method was immunoSEQ multiplex PCR. The sample has under 95,000 clones; 85% to 95% are singletons. The study used thymus tissue resected during corrective heart surgery. The sample comprised thymus tissue. The receptors were gathered from a girl under three years old with a congenital heart defect but otherwise immunologically healthy.

The gene calls are TRBV10-1 and TRBJ2-4; D tentatively fits TRBD1 or TRBD2 (5 bases each). CDR3 length: 18 residues. Germline V gene sequence: CDR1 WNHNN, CDR2 SYGVQD (reference sequence). The V gene lost 2 bases and the J gene lost 10 bases, with 27 bases spanning the gap. The CDR3 sequence: CASSEEGRSRGEKRIQYF. In nucleotides, the CDR3 is TGCGCCAGCAGTGAGGAGGGTCGGTCAAGAGGGGAAAAACGGATTCAGTACTTC.

The chain joins TRBV6-4 to TRBJ2-1; 7 nucleotides line up with TRBD2. CDR3 size: 17 residues. With 4 bases clipped from V and 4 bases from J, the junction kept 13 bases outside the gene matches. CDR1 is MRHNA and CDR2 is SNTAGT in the germline V gene. This CDR3 reads CASSVRGRAGTYNEQFF. The CDR3 DNA reads TGTGCCAGCAGTGTACGAGGGAGGGCCGGCACGTACAATGAGCAGTTCTTC.

V usage is TRBV18 and J usage is TRBJ2-1; D perhaps matches TRBD2 (6 bases). The CDR3 sequence is 20 residues long. CDR1 is KGHSH and CDR2 is LQKENI in the germline V gene. V lost 1 base and J 5 bases, leaving 27 bases between the germline ends. CDR3 residues: CASSPLDGLAPIVTNNEQFF. The CDR3 region has the DNA TGTGCCAGCTCACCACTGGACGGCCTAGCGCCTATCGTTACGAACAATGAGCAGTTCTTC. Drawing the rest from reference TRBV18 and TRBJ2-1, the complete variable domain is NAGVMQNPRHLVRRRGQEARLRCSPMKGHSHVYWYRQLPEEGLKFMVYLQKENIIDESGMPKERFSAEFPKEGPSILRIQQVVRGDSAAYFCASSPLDGLAPIVTNNEQFFGPGTRLTVL.

This chain uses TRBV5-1 with TRBJ1-1; a weak D match, TRBD1 (6 bases). CDR3 length: 15 amino acids. V was shortened by 3 bases and J by 8 bases, with 20 bases between the two germline ends. The V gene's germline CDR1 is SGHRS and CDR2 YFSETQ. The CDR3 DNA reads TGCGCCAGCAGCTGGGTCCTAGGGGGGCAGACGGAAGCTTTCTTT. Its translation is CASSWVLGGQTEAFF. Drawing the rest from reference TRBV5-1 and TRBJ1-1, the complete variable domain is KAGVTQTPRYLIKTRGQQVTLSCSPISGHRSVSWYQQTPGQGLQFLFEYFSETQRNKGNFPGRFSGRQFSNSRSEMNVSTLELGDSALYLCASSWVLGGQTEAFFGQGTRLTVV.

This chain links TRBV29-1 with TRBJ2-7, with D unresolved. CDR3 size: 15 residues. V lost 4 bases and J lost 6, with 22 bases in between. The germline gives CDR1 SQVTM, CDR2 ANQGSEA. CDR3 sequence (DNA): TGCAGCGTTGGTCCCCCCGGCGTCGGTCCCTTCGAGCAGTACTTC. Amino acids: CSVGPPGVGPFEQYF.

The chain uses TRBV4-3 and TRBJ1-4, with D tentatively TRBD1 (5 bases). Germline V CDR1 and CDR2: LGHNA, YSLEER. The CDR3 is made up of 18 amino acids. Between the trimmed V and J ends, which lost 2 bases and 5 bases, there was a span of 21 bases. The DNA for the CDR3 is TGCGCCAGCAGCCAATTGAATCCCGGGGCCGCTGTAAATGAAAAACTGTTTTTT. It codes for CASSQLNPGAAVNEKLFF.

The chain joins TRBV4-1 to TRBJ1-5; maybe TRBD1 (6 bases). CDR3 length equals 18 residues. V dropped 4 bases and J dropped 1 base, with 20 bases sitting between them. Germline V gene lookup returns CDR1 MGHRA and CDR2 YSYEKL. The chain's CDR3 is CASSPTGHARMSNQPQHF. The CDR3 DNA follows: TGCGCCAGCAGCCCAACGGGACATGCCCGTATGAGCAATCAGCCCCAGCATTTT.

CDR3 sequence reads: CSARDGDEQYF. The CDR3 bases are TGCAGTGCTAGGGACGGGGACGAGCAGTACTTC. This chain joins TRBV20-1 and TRBJ2-7; D may be TRBD2 (5 bases). Germline CDR1 is DFQATT and CDR2 is SNEGSKA (reference sequence). V was clipped by 3 bases and J by 5 bases, with 8 bases between them. This CDR3 comprises 11 residues.

This chain links TRBV7-9 with TRBJ2-7; D uncertain. The CDR3 sequence is 14 residues long. Germline CDR1 is SEHNR and CDR2 is FQNEAQ (reference sequence). Trimming cost V 2 bases and J 0 bases, with 8 bases left between them. CDR3 in DNA: TGTGCCAGCAGCTTATCCATAAGCTCCTACGAGCAGTACTTC. Residues: CASSLSISSYEQYF.

The chain couples TRBV4-2 to TRBJ1-4; 9 bases fit TRBD1. Germline V gene data show CDR1 as LGHNA and CDR2 as YNFKEQ. The CDR3 has 16 residues. V lost 0 bases to trimming and J lost 8 bases; unmatched junction nucleotides: 7. Here the CDR3 reads CASSQDRGQGREKLFF. CDR3 coding DNA: TGTGCCAGCAGCCAAGATCGGGGACAGGGTAGGGAAAAACTGTTTTTT.

This rearrangement joins TRBV14 to TRBJ2-7; possible D gene TRBD2, 5 bases. The CDR3 covers 17 residues. Germline lookup yields CDR1 SGHDN and CDR2 FVKESK. V was trimmed by 5 bases and J by 7 bases, leaving 27 bases between them. The CDR3 DNA follows: TGTGCCAGCAGCGGAAATGCGAGATCCCAGCCGGGGTATGAGCAGTACTTC. This sequence encodes CASSGNARSQPGYEQYF.

The rearrangement uses TRBV9 and TRBJ2-2; D is uncertain. Germline V gene sequence: CDR1 SGDLS, CDR2 YYNGEE. The CDR3 loop spans 14 amino acids. The ends were cut back, 3 bases at V and 3 bases at J, with 9 bases in the middle. This chain's CDR3 is CASSGQIYTGELFF. Written as DNA, the CDR3 is TGTGCCAGCAGCGGGCAGATCTACACCGGGGAGCTGTTTTTT.

This sequence joins TRBV12-5 and TRBJ1-2; D is unresolved. The CDR3 runs 14 residues. Germline CDR1 reads LGHNT; CDR2 reads FRNRAP. Trimming shortened V by 0 bases and J by 6 bases, and 11 bases separated the two germline ends. Here the CDR3 reads CASGLVYKPNGYTF. Here the CDR3 DNA reads TGTGCTAGTGGTTTGGTCTACAAGCCCAATGGCTACACCTTC.

J is TRBJ1-2 and V is TRBV19; D call uncertain. V dropped 1 base and J dropped 8 bases, with 5 bases sitting between them. There are 11 residues in the CDR3. The V gene's germline CDR1 is LNHDA and CDR2 SQIVND (reference sequence). CDR3 sequence (DNA): TGTGCCAGTAGTATAGGTCTCGGCTACACCTTC. It translates to CASSIGLGYTF.

The chain uses TRBV19 and TRBJ1-2; a weak D match, TRBD1 (5 bases). There are 18 residues in the CDR3. V was cut by 2 bases and J by 4 bases, with 23 bases left in between. CDR1 and CDR2 from the germline V gene are LNHDA and SQIVND (reference sequence). In nucleotides, the CDR3 is TGTGCCAGTAGTATACGTCGTCAGGGAAAAAGGGGTACCTATGGCTACACCTTC. Protein sequence: CASSIRRQGKRGTYGYTF.

This clone is a singleton in its sample. The V and J genes are TRBV7-2 and TRBJ1-5; the D gene is possibly TRBD1 (5 bases). This CDR3 contains 14 residues. The V gene's germline CDR1 is SGHTA and CDR2 FQGNSA. Between the trimmed V and J ends, which lost 5 bases and 1 base, there was a span of 9 bases. CDR3 sequence: CASSRQLSNQPQHF. The DNA of the CDR3 is TGTGCCAGCAGCCGACAGCTGAGCAATCAGCCCCAGCATTTT.

This chain uses TRBV5-6 with TRBJ2-3, with TRBD2 as a possible D gene (6 bases). The V and J ends lost 4 bases and 2 bases respectively, with 17 bases between them. The CDR3 is made up of 16 amino acids. The germline CDR1 and CDR2 sequences are SGHDT and YYEEEE. CDR3 sequence: CASSHEQRRDTDTQYF. The CDR3 DNA reads TGTGCCAGCAGCCATGAACAACGGAGGGACACAGATACGCAGTATTTT.

This sequence joins TRBV18 and TRBJ2-6; 8 positions agree with TRBD1. Germline V gene data show CDR1 as KGHSH and CDR2 as LQKENI. The CDR3 is 18 residues long. After removal of 1 base from V and 2 bases from J, the junction contained 7 bases not matched to a gene. The CDR3 loop reads CASSPQGRGPAGANVLTF. CDR3 coding DNA: TGTGCCAGCTCACCACAGGGCAGGGGGCCTGCTGGGGCCAACGTCCTGACTTTC.

The chain carries TRBV12-5 and TRBJ1-3; D remains ambiguous. The germline gives CDR1 LGHNT, CDR2 FRNRAP. The germline V and J ends were trimmed by 4 bases and 0 bases, with 7 bases remaining between them. The CDR3 loop spans 14 amino acids. CDR3 protein: CASGSRGSGNTIYF. CDR3 bases: TGTGCTAGTGGTTCACGGGGCTCTGGAAACACCATATATTTT.

The gene calls are TRBV30 and TRBJ2-7; D may be TRBD1 (6 bases). Germline V gene data show CDR1 as GTSNPN and CDR2 as SVGIG (reference sequence). CDR3 length: 12 residues. Between the trimmed V and J ends, which lost 5 bases and 3 bases, there was a span of 11 bases. The CDR3 here is CAWGGNHYEQYF. As DNA, the CDR3 is TGTGCCTGGGGGGGCAATCACTACGAGCAGTACTTC. Combining the CDR3 with reference TRBV30 and TRBJ2-7 gives the whole variable domain SQTIHQWPATLVQPVGSPLSLECTVEGTSNPNLYWYRQAAGRGLQLLFYSVGIGQISSEVPQNLSASRPQDRQFILSSKKLLLSDSGFYLCAWGGNHYEQYFGPGTRLTVT.

CDR3 DNA: TGTGCCAGCGAATCCGGGACAGGGGGCACTGAAGCTTTCTTT. Translated, it gives CASESGTGGTEAFF. The J gene is TRBJ1-1, the V gene TRBV19, with 11 bases that match TRBD1. V gave up 9 bases and J gave up 4 bases; unmatched junction bases: 7. CDR1 is LNHDA and CDR2 is SQIVND in the germline V gene (reference sequence). This CDR3 spans 14 amino acids.